These T cell receptor beta chains were read from a single sample in a study of T cells in Graves' hyperthyroidism and ophthalmopathy. TCRdb reprocessed the multiplex PCR reads via MiXCR and lists one record per CDR3 protein. Of 300,000 to 450,000 distinct CDR3 sequences in the sample, around 13% were seen once. What was sequenced was blood. These receptors originate from a woman under 30 with Graves' hyperthyroidism. The CDR3 runs from the conserved cysteine through the conserved F or W. Fields, in order: clone size, D gene, CDR3 length, J gene, V gene, CDR3 DNA, CDR3 protein. A D gene is named only where the DNA matches it firmly. A row's size may be missing; if present it is once, few, many or a size class.

many - 11 TRBJ1-1 TRBV20-1 TGCAGTGCTAGAGTTTACACTGAAGCTTTCTTT CSARVYTEAFF
many - 14 TRBJ1-1 TRBV6-1 TGTGCCAGCAGAGGAGGGATCCGGAACACTGAAGCTTTCTTT CASRGGIRNTEAFF
- - 15 TRBJ1-4 TRBV19 TGTGCCAGTAGTAGCTTGACAGCAACTAATGAAAAACTGTTTTTT CASSSLTATNEKLFF
- TRBD2 17 TRBJ2-1 TRBV7-3 TGTGCCAGCAGCCCGCTCGGTCTAGCGGGGGGGTACAATGAGCAGTTCTTC CASSPLGLAGGYNEQFF
- TRBD2 16 TRBJ2-7 TRBV4-2 TGTGCCAGCAGCCAGCTCGCGGGAGGGAGCTCCTACGAGCAGTACTTC CASSQLAGGSSYEQYF
many - 14 TRBJ2-2 TRBV28 TGTGCCAGCAGAAGTGGGGCGAACACCGGGGAGCTGTTTTTT CASRSGANTGELFF
- TRBD1 15 TRBJ2-2 TRBV6-1 TGTGCCAGCAGACCGGGACAGGTGGAGTCCGGGGAGCTGTTTTTT CASRPGQVESGELFF
many - 14 TRBJ1-2 TRBV6-1 TGTGCCAGCAGTGAGGGGGCACATATCTATGGCTACACCTTC CASSEGAHIYGYTF
- - 15 TRBJ2-1 TRBV19 TGTGCCAGTGGGTGGGACGGGGCGGGCTACAATGAGCAGTTCTTC CASGWDGAGYNEQFF
few - 12 TRBJ2-7 TRBV6-1 TGTGCCAGCCGGACGGTCGAGTACGAGCAGTACTTC CASRTVEYEQYF
many TRBD2 15 TRBJ2-5 TRBV6-2/TRBV6-3 TGTGCCACCACCGGGCTAGCGGGAGTCGGAGAGACCCAGTACTTC CATTGLAGVGETQYF